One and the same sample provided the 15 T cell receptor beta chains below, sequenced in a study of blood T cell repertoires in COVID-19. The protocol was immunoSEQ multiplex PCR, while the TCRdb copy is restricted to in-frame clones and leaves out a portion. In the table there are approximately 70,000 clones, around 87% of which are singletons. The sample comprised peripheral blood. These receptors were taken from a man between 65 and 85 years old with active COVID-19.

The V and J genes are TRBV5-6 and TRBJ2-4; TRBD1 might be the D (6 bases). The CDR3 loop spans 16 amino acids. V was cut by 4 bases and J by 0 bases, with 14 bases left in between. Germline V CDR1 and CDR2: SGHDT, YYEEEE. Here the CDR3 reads CASSPITGLAKNIQYF. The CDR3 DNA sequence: TGTGCCAGCAGCCCCATAACAGGGTTAGCCAAAAACATTCAGTACTTC.

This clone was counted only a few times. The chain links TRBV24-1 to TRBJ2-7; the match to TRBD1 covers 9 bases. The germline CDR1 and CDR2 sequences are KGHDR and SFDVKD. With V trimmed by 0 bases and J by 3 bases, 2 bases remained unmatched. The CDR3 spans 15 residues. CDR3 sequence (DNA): TGTGCCACCAGTGATTTGCGGGACAGGGACTACGAGCAGTACTTC. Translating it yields CATSDLRDRDYEQYF.

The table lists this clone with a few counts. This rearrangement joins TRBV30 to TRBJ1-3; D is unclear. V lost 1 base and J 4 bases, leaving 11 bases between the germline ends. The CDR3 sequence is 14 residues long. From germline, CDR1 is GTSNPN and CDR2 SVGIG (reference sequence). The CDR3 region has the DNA TGTGCCTGGAGTGCGGTCCGAGGGGGAAACACCATATATTTT. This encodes CAWSAVRGGNTIYF.

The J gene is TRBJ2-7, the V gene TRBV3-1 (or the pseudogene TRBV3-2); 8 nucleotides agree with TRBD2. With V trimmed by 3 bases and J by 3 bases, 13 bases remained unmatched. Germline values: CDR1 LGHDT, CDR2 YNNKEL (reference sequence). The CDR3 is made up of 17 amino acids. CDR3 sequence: CASSQGSGDFLGYEQYF. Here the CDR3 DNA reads TGTGCCAGCAGCCAGGGTAGCGGGGACTTCTTGGGCTACGAGCAGTACTTC.

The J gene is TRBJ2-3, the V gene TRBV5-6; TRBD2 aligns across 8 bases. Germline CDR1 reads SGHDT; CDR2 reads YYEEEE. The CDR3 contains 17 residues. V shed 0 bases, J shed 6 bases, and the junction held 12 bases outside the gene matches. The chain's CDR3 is CASSLEASGGPPDTQYF. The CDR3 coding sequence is TGTGCCAGCAGCTTGGAGGCCAGCGGGGGACCCCCGGATACGCAGTATTTT.

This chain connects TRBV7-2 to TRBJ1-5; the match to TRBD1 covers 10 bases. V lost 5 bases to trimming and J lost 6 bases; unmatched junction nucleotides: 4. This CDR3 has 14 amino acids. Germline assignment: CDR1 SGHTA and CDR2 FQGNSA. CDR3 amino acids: CASSPTGGGQPQHF. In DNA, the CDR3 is TGTGCCAGCAGCCCGACAGGGGGCGGTCAGCCCCAGCATTTT.

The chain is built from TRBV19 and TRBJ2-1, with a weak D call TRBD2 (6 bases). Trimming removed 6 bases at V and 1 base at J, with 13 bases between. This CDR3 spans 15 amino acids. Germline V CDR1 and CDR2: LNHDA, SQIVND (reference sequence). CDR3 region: CASSTPAGSYNEQFF. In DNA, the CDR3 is TGTGCCAGTAGCACACCCGCGGGATCCTACAATGAGCAGTTCTTC.

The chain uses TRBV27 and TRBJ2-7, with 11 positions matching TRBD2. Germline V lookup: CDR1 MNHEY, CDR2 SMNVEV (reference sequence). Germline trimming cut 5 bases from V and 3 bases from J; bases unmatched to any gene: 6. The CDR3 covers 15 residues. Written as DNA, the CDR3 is TGTGCCAGCAGTCGCCAGGGGACTAGCGGCTACGAGCAGTACTTC. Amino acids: CASSRQGTSGYEQYF.

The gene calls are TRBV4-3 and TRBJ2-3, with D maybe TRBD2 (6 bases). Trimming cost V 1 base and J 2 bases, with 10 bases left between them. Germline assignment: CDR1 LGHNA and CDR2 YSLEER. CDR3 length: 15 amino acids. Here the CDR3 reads CASSQGRADTDTQYF. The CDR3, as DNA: TGCGCCAGCAGCCAAGGGAGGGCGGACACAGATACGCAGTATTTT.

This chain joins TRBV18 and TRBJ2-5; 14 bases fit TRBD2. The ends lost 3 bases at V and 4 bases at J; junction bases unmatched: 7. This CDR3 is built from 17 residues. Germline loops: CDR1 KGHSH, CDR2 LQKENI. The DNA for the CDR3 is TGTGCCAGCTCACCCCGACTAGCGGGAGGGTCCCCAGAGACCCAGTACTTC. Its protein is CASSPRLAGGSPETQYF.

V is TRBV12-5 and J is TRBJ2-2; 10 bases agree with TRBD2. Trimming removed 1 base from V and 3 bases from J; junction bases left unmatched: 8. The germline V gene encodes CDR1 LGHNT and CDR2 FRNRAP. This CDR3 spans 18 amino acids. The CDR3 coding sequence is TGTGCTAGTGGTTTGGACCCCGATCTAGCGGGAGACACCGGGGAGCTGTTTTTT. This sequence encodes CASGLDPDLAGDTGELFF.

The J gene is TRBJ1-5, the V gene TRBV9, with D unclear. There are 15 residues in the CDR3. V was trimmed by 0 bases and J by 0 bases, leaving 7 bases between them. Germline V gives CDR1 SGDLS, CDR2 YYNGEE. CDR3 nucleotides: TGTGCCAGCAGCGTAGCAGGCTATAGCAATCAGCCCCAGCATTTT. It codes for CASSVAGYSNQPQHF. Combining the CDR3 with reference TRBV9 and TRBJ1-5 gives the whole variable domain DSGVTQTPKHLITATGQRVTLRCSPRSGDLSVYWYQQSLDQGLQFLIQYYNGEERAKGNILERFSAQQFPDLHSELNLSSLELGDSALYFCASSVAGYSNQPQHFGDGTRLSIL.

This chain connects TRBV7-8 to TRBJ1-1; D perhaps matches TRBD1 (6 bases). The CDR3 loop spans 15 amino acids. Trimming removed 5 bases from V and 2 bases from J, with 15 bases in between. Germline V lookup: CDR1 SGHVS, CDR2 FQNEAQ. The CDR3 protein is CASSRDPDSNTEAFF. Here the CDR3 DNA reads TGTGCCAGCAGCCGAGACCCGGACAGCAACACTGAAGCTTTCTTT.

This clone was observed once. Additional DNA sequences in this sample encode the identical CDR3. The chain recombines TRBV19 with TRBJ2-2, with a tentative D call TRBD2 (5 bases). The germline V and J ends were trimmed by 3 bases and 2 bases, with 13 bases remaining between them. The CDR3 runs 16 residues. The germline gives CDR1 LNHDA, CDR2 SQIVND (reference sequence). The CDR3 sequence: CASSIGGTANTGELFF. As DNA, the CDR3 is TGTGCCAGTAGTATTGGAGGTACGGCTAACACCGGGGAGCTGTTTTTT. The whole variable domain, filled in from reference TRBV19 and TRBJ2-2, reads DGGITQSPKYLFRKEGQNVTLSCEQNLNHDAMYWYRQDPGQGLRLIYYSQIVNDFQKGDIAEGYSVSREKKESFPLTVTSAQKNPTAFYLCASSIGGTANTGELFFGEGSRLTVL.

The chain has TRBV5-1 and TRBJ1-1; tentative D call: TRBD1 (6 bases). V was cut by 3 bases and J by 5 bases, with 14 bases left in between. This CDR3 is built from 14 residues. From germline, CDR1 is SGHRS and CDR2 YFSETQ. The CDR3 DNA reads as TGCGCCAGCAGCTGGGCGACAGGCAGGACTGAAGCTTTCTTT. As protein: CASSWATGRTEAFF. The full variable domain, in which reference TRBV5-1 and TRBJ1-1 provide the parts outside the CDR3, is KAGVTQTPRYLIKTRGQQVTLSCSPISGHRSVSWYQQTPGQGLQFLFEYFSETQRNKGNFPGRFSGRQFSNSRSEMNVSTLELGDSALYLCASSWATGRTEAFFGQGTRLTVV.